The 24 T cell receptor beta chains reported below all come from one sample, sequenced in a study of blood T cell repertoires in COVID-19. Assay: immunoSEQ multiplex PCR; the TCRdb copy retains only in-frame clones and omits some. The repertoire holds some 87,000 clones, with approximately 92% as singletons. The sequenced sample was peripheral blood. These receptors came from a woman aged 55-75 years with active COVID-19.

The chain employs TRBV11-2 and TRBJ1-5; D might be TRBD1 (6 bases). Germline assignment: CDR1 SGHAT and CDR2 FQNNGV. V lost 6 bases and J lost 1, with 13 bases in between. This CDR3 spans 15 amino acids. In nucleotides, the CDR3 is TGTGCCAGCAGGCGGGGGACAACGAGCAATCAGCCCCAGCATTTT. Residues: CASRRGTTSNQPQHF.

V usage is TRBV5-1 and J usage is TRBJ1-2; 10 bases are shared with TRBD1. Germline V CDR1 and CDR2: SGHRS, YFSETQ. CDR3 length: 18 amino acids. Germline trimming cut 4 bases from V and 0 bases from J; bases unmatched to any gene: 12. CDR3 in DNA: TGCGCCAGCAGCCCGAGGGACAGGGGAATTCGGGCTAACTATGGCTACACCTTC. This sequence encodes CASSPRDRGIRANYGYTF.

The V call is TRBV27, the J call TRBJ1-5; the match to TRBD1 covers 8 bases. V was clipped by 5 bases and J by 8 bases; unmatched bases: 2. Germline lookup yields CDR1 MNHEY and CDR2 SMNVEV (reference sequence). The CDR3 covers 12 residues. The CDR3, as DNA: TGTGCCAGCAGTCCGACAGGGGAGCCCCAGCATTTT. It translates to CASSPTGEPQHF.

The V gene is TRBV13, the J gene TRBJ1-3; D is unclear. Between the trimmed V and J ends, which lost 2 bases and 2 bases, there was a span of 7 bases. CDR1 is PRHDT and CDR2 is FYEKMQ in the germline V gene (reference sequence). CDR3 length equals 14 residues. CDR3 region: CASSLKLTGNTIYF. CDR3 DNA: TGTGCCAGCAGCTTAAAACTGACTGGAAACACCATATATTTT.

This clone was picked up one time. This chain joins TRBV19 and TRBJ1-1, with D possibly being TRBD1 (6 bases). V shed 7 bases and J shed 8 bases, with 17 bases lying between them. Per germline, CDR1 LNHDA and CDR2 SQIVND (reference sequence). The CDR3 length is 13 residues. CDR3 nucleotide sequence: TGTGCCAGTACCTTACCCGGACAGCTAGAAGCTTTCTTT. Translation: CASTLPGQLEAFF.

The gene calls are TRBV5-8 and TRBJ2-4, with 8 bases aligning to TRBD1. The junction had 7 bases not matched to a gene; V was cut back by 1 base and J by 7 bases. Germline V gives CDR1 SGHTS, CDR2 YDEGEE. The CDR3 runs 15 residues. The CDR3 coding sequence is TGTGCCAGCAGCTTGACAGGGGGTAACTCCAACATTCAGTACTTC. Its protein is CASSLTGGNSNIQYF.

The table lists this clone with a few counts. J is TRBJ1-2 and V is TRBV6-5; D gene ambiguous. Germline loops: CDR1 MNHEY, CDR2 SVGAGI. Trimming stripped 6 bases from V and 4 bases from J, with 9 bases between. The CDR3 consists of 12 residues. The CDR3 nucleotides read TGTGCCAGCAGGCGCGGCCCCTATGGCTACACCTTC. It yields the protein CASRRGPYGYTF.

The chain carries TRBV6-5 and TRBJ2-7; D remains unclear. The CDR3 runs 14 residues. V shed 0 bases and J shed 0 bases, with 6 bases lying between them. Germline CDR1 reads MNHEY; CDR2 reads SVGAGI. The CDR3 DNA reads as TGTGCCAGCAGTTACTCTTATAGCTCCTACGAGCAGTACTTC. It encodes CASSYSYSSYEQYF.

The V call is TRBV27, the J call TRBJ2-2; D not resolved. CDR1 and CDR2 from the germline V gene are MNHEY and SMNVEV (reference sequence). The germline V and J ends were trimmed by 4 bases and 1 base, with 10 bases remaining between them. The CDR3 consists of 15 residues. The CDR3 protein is CASSWSMGNTGELFF. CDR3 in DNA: TGTGCCAGCAGTTGGAGTATGGGGAACACCGGGGAGCTGTTTTTT.

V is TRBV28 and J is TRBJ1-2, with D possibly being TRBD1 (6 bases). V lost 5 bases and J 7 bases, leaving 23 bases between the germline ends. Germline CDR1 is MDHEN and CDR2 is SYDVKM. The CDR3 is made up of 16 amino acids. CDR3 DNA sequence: TGTGCCAGCAGTACCCTGGGGAGGGGGGGCGTAGGTGGCTACACCTTC. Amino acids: CASSTLGRGGVGGYTF.

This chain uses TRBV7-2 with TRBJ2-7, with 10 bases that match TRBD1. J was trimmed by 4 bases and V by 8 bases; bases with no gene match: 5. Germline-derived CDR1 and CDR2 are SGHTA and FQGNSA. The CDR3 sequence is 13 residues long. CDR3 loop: CASGPGQGYEQYF. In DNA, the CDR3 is TGTGCCAGCGGACCGGGACAGGGGTACGAGCAGTACTTC.

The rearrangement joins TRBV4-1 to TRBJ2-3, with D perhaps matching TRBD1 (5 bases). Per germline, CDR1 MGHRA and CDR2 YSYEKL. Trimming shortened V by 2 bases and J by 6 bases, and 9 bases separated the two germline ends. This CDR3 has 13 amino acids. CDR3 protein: CASSQLGVDTQYF. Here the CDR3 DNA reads TGCGCCAGCAGCCAATTAGGGGTGGATACGCAGTATTTT.

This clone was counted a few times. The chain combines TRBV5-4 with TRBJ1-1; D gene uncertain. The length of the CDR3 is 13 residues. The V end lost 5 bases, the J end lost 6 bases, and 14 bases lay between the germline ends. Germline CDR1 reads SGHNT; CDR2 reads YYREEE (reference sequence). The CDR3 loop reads CASRSERVPEAFF. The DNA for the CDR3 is TGTGCCAGCAGATCCGAACGGGTACCTGAAGCTTTCTTT. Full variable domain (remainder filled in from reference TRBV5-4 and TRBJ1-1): ETGVTQSPTHLIKTRGQQVTLRCSSQSGHNTVSWYQQALGQGPQFIFQYYREEENGRGNFPPRFSGLQFPNYSSELNVNALELDDSALYLCASRSERVPEAFFGQGTRLTVV.

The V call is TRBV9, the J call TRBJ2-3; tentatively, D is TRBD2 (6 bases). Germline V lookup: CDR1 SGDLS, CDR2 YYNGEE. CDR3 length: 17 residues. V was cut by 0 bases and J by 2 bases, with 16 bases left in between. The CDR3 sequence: CASSVGLTRSVTDTQYF. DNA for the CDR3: TGTGCCAGCAGCGTAGGGTTGACTAGGTCAGTCACAGATACGCAGTATTTT. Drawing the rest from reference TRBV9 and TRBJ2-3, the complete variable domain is DSGVTQTPKHLITATGQRVTLRCSPRSGDLSVYWYQQSLDQGLQFLIQYYNGEERAKGNILERFSAQQFPDLHSELNLSSLELGDSALYFCASSVGLTRSVTDTQYFGPGTRLTVL.

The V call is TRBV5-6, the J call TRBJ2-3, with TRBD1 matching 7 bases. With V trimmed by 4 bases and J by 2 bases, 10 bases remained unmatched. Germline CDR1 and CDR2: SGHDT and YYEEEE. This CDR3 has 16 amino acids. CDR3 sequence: CASSIYRGKTTDTQYF. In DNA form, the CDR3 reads TGTGCCAGCAGCATCTACAGGGGAAAGACCACAGATACGCAGTATTTT. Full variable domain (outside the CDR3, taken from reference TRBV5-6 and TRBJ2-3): DAGVTQSPTHLIKTRGQQVTLRCSPKSGHDTVSWYQQALGQGPQFIFQYYEEEERQRGNFPDRFSGHQFPNYSSELNVNALLLGDSALYLCASSIYRGKTTDTQYFGPGTRLTVL.

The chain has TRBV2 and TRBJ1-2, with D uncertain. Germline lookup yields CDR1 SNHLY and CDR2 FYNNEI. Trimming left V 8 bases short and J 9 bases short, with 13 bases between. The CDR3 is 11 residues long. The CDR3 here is CASEEGRRYTF. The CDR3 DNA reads TGTGCCAGCGAGGAGGGAAGACGCTACACCTTC.

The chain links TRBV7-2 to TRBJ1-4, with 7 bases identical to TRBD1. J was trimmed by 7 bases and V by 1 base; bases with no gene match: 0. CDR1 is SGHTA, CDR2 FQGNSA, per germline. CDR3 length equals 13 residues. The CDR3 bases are TGTGCCAGCAGCTTAGACAGGGGTGAAAAACTGTTTTTT. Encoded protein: CASSLDRGEKLFF.

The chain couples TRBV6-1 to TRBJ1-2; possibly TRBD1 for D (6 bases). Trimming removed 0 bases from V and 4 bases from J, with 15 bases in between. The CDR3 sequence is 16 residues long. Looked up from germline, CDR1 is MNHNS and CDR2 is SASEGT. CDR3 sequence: CASSEARVGAVYGYTF. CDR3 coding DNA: TGTGCCAGCAGTGAAGCGAGGGTGGGGGCAGTCTATGGCTACACCTTC.

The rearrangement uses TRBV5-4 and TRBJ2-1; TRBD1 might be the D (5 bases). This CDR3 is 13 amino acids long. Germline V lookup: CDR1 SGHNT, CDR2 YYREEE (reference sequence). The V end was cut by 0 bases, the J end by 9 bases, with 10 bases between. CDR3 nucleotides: TGTGCCAGCAGCTTGGGGTTCAGGGTTGAGCAGTTCTTC. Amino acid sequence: CASSLGFRVEQFF.

CDR3 bases: TGTGCCAGCAGCAAAGGGCACAGCACCGGGGAGCTGTTTTTT. Encoded protein: CASSKGHSTGELFF. The V gene is TRBV21-1, the J gene TRBJ2-2; TRBD1 is the table's D call, not checked against the DNA. TRBV21-1 is classified as a pseudogene. The CDR3 runs to 14 residues.

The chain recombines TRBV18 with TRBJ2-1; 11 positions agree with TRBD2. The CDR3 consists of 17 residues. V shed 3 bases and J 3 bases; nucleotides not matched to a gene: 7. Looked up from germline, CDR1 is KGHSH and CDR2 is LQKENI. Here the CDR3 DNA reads TGTGCCAGCTCACCGCCGGAGGGGACTAGCGGCTACAATGAGCAGTTCTTC. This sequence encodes CASSPPEGTSGYNEQFF.

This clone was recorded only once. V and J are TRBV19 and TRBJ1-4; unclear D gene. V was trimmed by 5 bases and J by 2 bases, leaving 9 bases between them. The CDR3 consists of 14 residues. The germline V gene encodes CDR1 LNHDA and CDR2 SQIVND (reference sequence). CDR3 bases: TGTGCCAGTAGTGCGCGAACCACTAATGAAAAACTGTTTTTT. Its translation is CASSARTTNEKLFF.

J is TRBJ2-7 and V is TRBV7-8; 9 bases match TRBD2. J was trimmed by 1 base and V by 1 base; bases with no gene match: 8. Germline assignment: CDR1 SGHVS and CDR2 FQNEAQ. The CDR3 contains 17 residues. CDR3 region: CASSLGGLAGRSYEQYF. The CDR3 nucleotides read TGTGCCAGCAGCTTAGGGGGGCTAGCGGGACGTTCCTACGAGCAGTACTTC.

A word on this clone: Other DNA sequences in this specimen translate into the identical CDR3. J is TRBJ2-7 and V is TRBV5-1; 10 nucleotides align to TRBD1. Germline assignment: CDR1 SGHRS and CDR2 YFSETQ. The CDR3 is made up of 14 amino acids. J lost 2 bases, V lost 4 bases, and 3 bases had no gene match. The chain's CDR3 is CASSRGTGAYEQYF. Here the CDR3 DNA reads TGCGCCAGCAGCCGAGGGACAGGGGCCTACGAGCAGTACTTC.